These 21 T cell receptor beta chains were sequenced from one sample in a study of regulatory T cells in long-lasting Graves disease (dated by TCRdb to the early 2020s). The time point label on this specimen signifies: newly diagnosed GD, antithyroid drugs for less than 3 months. RNA was extracted from PBMCs in TRIzol for both TCR sequencing and RNA sequencing. Library preparation used multiplex PCR. For sequencing, an Illumina HiSeq 4000 was employed. TCR beta libraries were built with iRepertoire HTBI primers and Arm-PCR amplification of CDR3 regions. Using fastp at Q25 and MiXCR, TCRdb reprocessed the public reads and kept productive beta chains. Each CDR3 protein appears once, grouped with its most common genes and DNA. This sample holds fewer than 350,000 distinct CDR3 sequences; 15% to 20% were observed only once. Roughly 40% of the sample is held by the ten biggest clonotypes. Sequenced here: peripheral blood mononuclear cells (PBMCs), sampled at new diagnosis, from a patient treated with antithyroid drugs. These receptors originate from a female donor with Graves disease.

J is TRBJ2-2 and V is TRBV12-3 or TRBV12-4; 8 bases map to TRBD2. The junction had 3 bases not matched to a gene; V was cut back by 2 bases and J by 4 bases. This CDR3 contains 15 residues. The CDR3 sequence is CASSLTSGLTGELFF. CDR3 bases: TGTGCCAGCAGTTTAACTAGCGGCCTCACCGGGGAGCTGTTTTTT.

This clonotype has more than one count but fewer than ten. V is TRBV12-3 or TRBV12-4 and J is TRBJ1-5; weak D call: TRBD1 (5 bases). V lost 3 bases and J 12 bases, leaving 12 bases between the germline ends. The length of the CDR3 is 12 residues. In nucleotides, the CDR3 is TGTGCCAGCAGTTTCGGGGGAGGTCGCCAGCATTTT. Translation: CASSFGGGRQHF.

The sample holds many counts of this clonotype. This chain connects TRBV2 to TRBJ2-1, with 13 bases lining up with TRBD2. Germline trimming cut 5 bases from V and 13 bases from J; bases unmatched to any gene: 5. The CDR3 runs 13 residues. Germline lookup yields CDR1 SNHLY and CDR2 FYNNEI. The CDR3 protein is CASSLTSGRAQFF. CDR3 DNA: TGTGCCAGCAGTCTCACTAGCGGGAGGGCCCAGTTCTTC.

This clonotype showed up many times. The DNA of the CDR3 is TGTGCCAGCAAACTAGCGGGAGGACGGAGCTCCTACGAGCAGTACTTC. It is translated as CASKLAGGRSSYEQYF. This chain joins TRBV2 and TRBJ2-7; 12 bases align to TRBD2. The CDR3 loop spans 16 amino acids. Losses at the gene ends were 7 bases for V and 0 bases for J; bases not matched to a gene: 7. Germline V gene lookup returns CDR1 SNHLY and CDR2 FYNNEI. The variable domain in full, completed from reference TRBV2 and TRBJ2-7, reads EPEVTQTPSHQVTQMGQEVILRCVPISNHLYFYWYRQILGQKVEFLVSFYNNEISEKSEIFDDQFSVERPDGSNFTLKIRSTKLEDSAMYFCASKLAGGRSSYEQYFGPGTRLTVT.

The chain recombines TRBV19 with TRBJ2-7, with TRBD1 identical over 7 bases. The CDR3 contains 14 residues. Germline V gene sequence: CDR1 LNHDA, CDR2 SQIVND (reference sequence). Trimming took 5 bases from V and 2 from J; bases not matched to a gene: 6. Written as DNA, the CDR3 is TGTGCCAGTAGTGACCCCGGGACAGCCTACGAGCAGTACTTC. The encoded protein is CASSDPGTAYEQYF.

This clonotype was counted many times. J is TRBJ2-7 and V is TRBV5-1; TRBD1 aligns across 9 bases. CDR1 and CDR2 from the germline V gene are SGHRS and YFSETQ. V was pared by 5 bases and J by 3 bases, with 3 bases of the junction left unmatched. There are 13 residues in the CDR3. CDR3 sequence reads: CASRQTGGYEQYF. CDR3 coding DNA: TGCGCCAGCAGACAGACAGGGGGCTACGAGCAGTACTTC.

This clonotype has ten or more counts. The genes are TRBV19 and TRBJ2-1; TRBD2 matches 9 bases. V lost 7 bases, J lost 6 bases, and 7 bases stayed unmatched. The CDR3 totals 14 residues. CDR1 LNHDA and CDR2 SQIVND come from the germline V gene (reference sequence). This chain's CDR3 is CASKGGRAFNEQFF. The DNA of the CDR3 is TGTGCCAGTAAGGGCGGGAGGGCCTTCAATGAGCAGTTCTTC.

The table lists this clonotype with many counts. The V call is TRBV11-2, the J call TRBJ2-5; D is tentatively TRBD1 or TRBD2 (5 bases each). Between the trimmed V and J ends, which lost 1 base and 4 bases, there was a span of 13 bases. The CDR3 runs to 15 residues. Per germline, CDR1 SGHAT and CDR2 FQNNGV. This CDR3 is CASSLGAGAGETQYF. The CDR3 DNA sequence: TGTGCCAGCAGCTTAGGAGCTGGGGCGGGAGAGACCCAGTACTTC.

There are many counts of this clonotype. V gene TRBV12-3 or TRBV12-4 combines with J gene TRBJ2-2; no clear D gene. This CDR3 spans 13 amino acids. Trimming cost V 4 bases and J 8 bases, with 11 bases left between them. The CDR3 loop reads CASSWIISGELFF. The CDR3 nucleotides are TGTGCCAGCAGTTGGATCATTTCGGGGGAGCTGTTTTTT.

The J gene is TRBJ2-3, the V gene TRBV5-8, with 10 bases that match TRBD2. This CDR3 spans 16 amino acids. J was trimmed by 2 bases and V by 4 bases; bases with no gene match: 7. Germline CDR1 reads SGHTS; CDR2 reads YDEGEE. This chain's CDR3 is CASSPRGLATTDTQYF. Here the CDR3 DNA reads TGTGCCAGCAGCCCGAGGGGACTAGCGACCACAGATACGCAGTATTTT.

This clonotype was detected many times. This chain joins TRBV12-3 or TRBV12-4 and TRBJ1-5, with D tentatively TRBD1 (5 bases). The CDR3 is 15 amino acids. Trimming left V 6 bases short and J 5 bases short, with 17 bases between. The CDR3 bases are TGTGCCAGCAGCATGGCGAGGGGCGGGTATCAGCCCCAGCATTTT. This gives the protein CASSMARGGYQPQHF.

The rearrangement uses TRBV6-5 and TRBJ2-3; D tentatively reads TRBD1 or TRBD2 (5 bases each). This CDR3 comprises 14 residues. Looked up from germline, CDR1 is MNHEY and CDR2 is SVGAGI. The V end was cut by 3 bases, the J end by 4 bases, with 11 bases between. CDR3 bases: TGTGCCAGCAGTTATGGGGTGGGGGCAGATACGCAGTATTTT. As protein: CASSYGVGADTQYF.

There are many counts of this clonotype. The V call is TRBV5-1, the J call TRBJ1-4; D gene ambiguous. Trimming took off 3 bases at V and 2 bases at J, with 8 bases between the two ends. The length of the CDR3 is 14 residues. Germline assignment: CDR1 SGHRS and CDR2 YFSETQ. The CDR3 DNA reads as TGCGCCAGCAGCTCGACGGCCACTAATGAAAAACTGTTTTTT. It translates to CASSSTATNEKLFF.

In this sample, this clonotype turned up many times. J is TRBJ2-3 and V is TRBV11-2; D call uncertain. This CDR3 has 15 amino acids. The ends were cut back, 2 bases at V and 2 bases at J, with 11 bases in the middle. The germline gives CDR1 SGHAT, CDR2 FQNNGV. DNA of the CDR3: TGTGCCAGCAGCTTAAGCCAGGCCAACACAGATACGCAGTATTTT. The encoded protein is CASSLSQANTDTQYF.

This clonotype was observed many times. V and J are TRBV10-1 and TRBJ2-1; 8 bases align to TRBD2. CDR3 length: 17 amino acids. After removal of 10 bases from V and 2 bases from J, the junction contained 16 bases not matched to a gene. Germline CDR1 and CDR2: WNHNN and SYGVQD (reference sequence). The CDR3 sequence is CATATSVQEGAYNEQFF. DNA of the CDR3: TGCGCCACCGCGACTAGCGTCCAGGAGGGCGCCTACAATGAGCAGTTCTTC.

This chain joins TRBV7-3 and TRBJ2-4; TRBD2 might be the D (7 bases). CDR1 SGHTA and CDR2 FQGTGA come from the germline V gene. This CDR3 has 15 amino acids. V lost 4 bases to trimming and J lost 5 bases, with 15 bases between them. As DNA, the CDR3 is TGTGCCAGCAGCTCCGAGGGGGGGCGCGAAAACATTCAGTACTTC. It translates to CASSSEGGRENIQYF. The full variable domain, with the rest looked up from reference TRBV7-3 and TRBJ2-4, is GAGVSQTPSNKVTEKGKYVELRCDPISGHTALYWYRQSLGQGPEFLIYFQGTGAADDSGLPNDRFFAVRPEGSVSTLKIQRTERGDSAVYLCASSSEGGRENIQYFGAGTRLSVL.

This clonotype was recorded at least ten times. The chain combines TRBV19 with TRBJ2-3, with 7 bases that match TRBD2. The V gene end was trimmed by 6 bases and the J gene end by 0 bases; junction bases not matched to a gene: 6. The CDR3 loop spans 15 amino acids. Germline V CDR1 and CDR2: LNHDA, SQIVND (reference sequence). The chain's CDR3 is CASSVTSRSTDTQYF. The CDR3 DNA reads TGTGCCAGTAGCGTGACTAGCAGAAGCACAGATACGCAGTATTTT.

This chain links TRBV7-8 with TRBJ2-7; D possibly corresponds to TRBD1 (5 bases). Trimming stripped 1 base from V and 9 bases from J, with 10 bases between. Germline V gene sequence: CDR1 SGHVS, CDR2 FQNEAQ. The CDR3 length is 12 residues. Here the CDR3 DNA reads TGTGCCAGCAGCTTAGGCAAGGGGCGGCAGTACTTC. This gives the protein CASSLGKGRQYF.

The chain recombines TRBV6-2 or TRBV6-3 with TRBJ2-1; the D gene is possibly TRBD1 (6 bases). V was clipped by 5 bases and J by 8 bases, with 19 bases between them. There are 15 residues in the CDR3. Germline V gene data show CDR1 as MNHEY and CDR2 as SVGEGT. CDR3 nucleotides: TGTGCCAGCAGTAATCGGGACATAAACGTCGATGAGCAGTTCTTC. This translates into CASSNRDINVDEQFF.

V usage is TRBV10-3 and J usage is TRBJ1-4; 12 bases map to TRBD1. Per the germline V gene, CDR1 is ENHRY and CDR2 is SYGVKD. CDR3 length: 17 residues. The junction had 12 bases not matched to a gene; V was cut back by 10 bases and J by 3 bases. The CDR3: CASHPGQGARANEKLFF. In DNA, the CDR3 is TGTGCCAGCCACCCGGGACAGGGGGCTAGGGCTAATGAAAAACTGTTTTTT.

This clonotype was detected only a few times. The V call is TRBV5-6, the J call TRBJ2-1; D could derive from TRBD1 or TRBD2 (6 bases each). V lost 3 bases and J 8 bases, leaving 30 bases between the germline ends. The CDR3 contains 19 residues. CDR1 SGHDT and CDR2 YYEEEE come from the germline V gene. CDR3 in amino acids: CASSSWWGGAPGGQDEQFF. In DNA form, the CDR3 reads TGTGCCAGCAGCTCTTGGTGGGGTGGTGCCCCTGGGGGGCAGGATGAGCAGTTCTTC.